This TCR beta chain appears in the sequencing data of a study of T cell repertoires in cytomegalovirus infection. Study at large: Matching HLA type and CMV infection were both indicated by public TCR beta signatures. Notes on the study in general: Summed public TCR beta family frequency identified CMV carriers bearing the relevant HLA.

Turning to this clonotype: Its specificity is unknown.

TCRdb processed the reads anew with MiXCR; each CDR3 protein has one entry. Here the sample spans about 140,000 distinct CDR3 sequences, about 32% being singletons. CDR3 size: 12 residues. Germline CDR1 and CDR2: SGHNT and YYREEE (reference sequence). With 4 bases removed from V and 6 bases from J, the gap between germline ends came to 11 bases. The rearrangement joins TRBV5-4 to TRBJ2-7; D uncertain. The sequencing used CD8+ T cells from cultured PBMCs, collected from culture after CMV antigen stimulation. The sequence derives from a human donor in good health (CMV status not recorded). Some clones in this sample may be carry-over from other donors' samples. The CDR3 protein is CASSGMALEQYF. In DNA, the CDR3 is TGTGCCAGCAGCGGCATGGCCCTCGAGCAGTACTTC.